This entry lists 31 T cell receptor beta chains sequenced from one sample in a study of vaccination effects on CD4 cells after COVID-19. For these receptors, no antigen is known. Pools of viral peptides were used by the ViraFEST assay to expand antigen-specific CD4+ T cells ahead of sequencing. Scientists isolated CD4+ T cells after a roughly nine-day culture period ended. None of these healthy vaccinees had been infected with SARS-CoV-2 before vaccination. Clones were sequenced by immunoSEQ multiplex PCR, and TCRdb holds only the in-frame ones, with some missing. The data contain tens of thousands of clones, roughly 79% of them singletons. The starting material was CD4+ T cells from PBMCs cultured with HCoV-NL63 spike peptides, obtained before COVID-19 vaccination. These receptors were collected from a human donor who received a COVID-19 vaccine.

This chain links TRBV2 with TRBJ1-1; D uncertain. Germline V CDR1 and CDR2: SNHLY, FYNNEI. The CDR3 spans 14 residues. V lost 8 bases and J lost 1, with 14 bases in between. CDR3 in amino acids: CASEEDGENTEAFF. DNA for the CDR3: TGTGCCAGCGAGGAGGACGGGGAGAACACTGAAGCTTTCTTT.

V is TRBV4-1 and J is TRBJ2-7; perhaps TRBD2 as D (6 bases). The CDR3 has 15 residues. In germline, CDR1 is MGHRA, CDR2 YSYEKL. Trimming pared 1 base from V and 1 base from J, leaving 11 bases between. The CDR3 protein is CASSQGREQSYEQYV. For the CDR3, the DNA is TGCGCCAGCAGCCAAGGGAGGGAACAGTCCTACGAGCAGTACGTC.

The gene calls are TRBV6-2 or TRBV6-3 and TRBJ2-1, with D unresolved. V lost 5 bases, J lost 1 base, and 12 bases lay in between. The CDR3 is 15 amino acids. Germline CDR1 is MNHEY and CDR2 is SVGEGT. For the CDR3, the DNA is TGTGCCAGCAGTACCCTCTACGGGTCCTACAATGAGCAGTTCTTC. Encoded protein: CASSTLYGSYNEQFF.

The J gene is TRBJ1-4, the V gene TRBV15; 8 nucleotides align to TRBD1. J was trimmed by 5 bases and V by 6 bases; bases with no gene match: 5. Per the germline V gene, CDR1 is LNHNV and CDR2 is YYDKDF (reference sequence). The CDR3 has 14 amino acids. Here the CDR3 DNA reads TGTGCCACCAGGCGGGACAGGACAAATGAAAAACTGTTTTTT. Its protein product is CATRRDRTNEKLFF. Full variable domain (missing parts from reference TRBV15 and TRBJ1-4): DAMVIQNPRYQVTQFGKPVTLSCSQTLNHNVMYWYQQKSSQAPKLLFHYYDKDFNNEADTPDNFQSRRPNTSFCFLDIRSPGLGDTAMYLCATRRDRTNEKLFFGSGTQLSVL.

The V gene is TRBV2, the J gene TRBJ2-3; perhaps TRBD2 as D (6 bases). The CDR3 consists of 11 residues. Germline V CDR1 and CDR2: SNHLY, FYNNEI. V was shortened by 9 bases and J by 5 bases, with 9 bases between the two germline ends. CDR3 region: CASTGGDTQYF. CDR3 in DNA: TGTGCCAGTACCGGGGGAGATACGCAGTATTTT.

This clone was observed a single time. This chain joins TRBV19 and TRBJ1-4; TRBD1 matches at 7 bases. From germline, CDR1 is LNHDA and CDR2 SQIVND (reference sequence). After removal of 6 bases from V and 0 bases from J, the junction contained 4 bases not matched to a gene. CDR3 size: 15 residues. The DNA for the CDR3 is TGTGCCAGTAGGGCCAGGGGGGCAACTAATGAAAAACTGTTTTTT. This gives the protein CASRARGATNEKLFF. The whole variable domain, filled in from reference TRBV19 and TRBJ1-4, reads DGGITQSPKYLFRKEGQNVTLSCEQNLNHDAMYWYRQDPGQGLRLIYYSQIVNDFQKGDIAEGYSVSREKKESFPLTVTSAQKNPTAFYLCASRARGATNEKLFFGSGTQLSVL.

This clone was seen more than once but under ten times. J is TRBJ1-2 and V is TRBV5-4; no firm D call. CDR3 size: 13 residues. Germline V gene sequence: CDR1 SGHNT, CDR2 YYREEE (reference sequence). Between the trimmed V and J ends, which lost 0 bases and 3 bases, there was a span of 6 bases. The CDR3 region is CASSLEGYYGYTF. CDR3 in DNA: TGTGCCAGCAGCTTGGAGGGCTACTATGGCTACACCTTC.

The chain combines TRBV24-1 with TRBJ2-3; no clear D gene. The V end was cut by 4 bases, the J end by 6 bases, with 4 bases between. The CDR3 totals 11 residues. Per germline, CDR1 KGHDR and CDR2 SFDVKD. CDR3 nucleotide sequence: TGTGCCACCAGTGACACGGATACGCAGTATTTT. Amino acids: CATSDTDTQYF.

This chain joins TRBV21-1 and TRBJ2-7; TRBD1, the table's D call, was not compared with the DNA. TRBV21-1 is termed a pseudogene. The CDR3 covers 16 residues. This CDR3 reads CASSNRTGGVNYEQYV. The CDR3, as DNA: TGTGCCAGCAGCAATAGGACAGGGGGGGTAAACTACGAGCAGTACGTC.

A single count supports this clone. The chain employs TRBV5-8 and TRBJ2-3; D gene unclear. Per germline, CDR1 SGHTS and CDR2 YDEGEE. Between the trimmed V and J ends, which lost 2 bases and 2 bases, there was a span of 18 bases. The CDR3 contains 17 residues. The CDR3 loop is CASSFRNTVSATDTQYF. The CDR3 DNA reads as TGTGCCAGCAGCTTCCGGAATACAGTCTCCGCCACAGATACGCAGTATTTT.

The rearrangement uses TRBV14 and TRBJ1-1; D might be TRBD1 (6 bases). The germline V and J ends were trimmed by 1 base and 7 bases, with 16 bases remaining between them. The germline V gene has CDR1 SGHDN and CDR2 FVKESK. This CDR3 spans 15 amino acids. The CDR3 DNA sequence: TGTGCCAGCAGCCAAGCGGGGGGCCGAGGGTTTGAAGCTTTCTTT. Protein product: CASSQAGGRGFEAFF.

The rearrangement links TRBV28 to TRBJ1-5; unclear D gene. The CDR3 contains 16 residues. From germline, CDR1 is MDHEN and CDR2 SYDVKM. Between the trimmed V and J ends, which lost 6 bases and 5 bases, there was a span of 20 bases. CDR3 sequence (DNA): TGTGCCAGCAGAATTCCCTTCGGCGCAGAGTATCAGCCCCAGCATTTT. This translates into CASRIPFGAEYQPQHF.

The chain uses TRBV6-6 and TRBJ2-5; 7 nucleotides agree with TRBD1. The V segment lost 2 bases and the J segment 3 bases; nucleotides outside the gene matches: 9. The germline CDR1 and CDR2 sequences are MNHNY and SVGAGI (reference sequence). There are 16 residues in the CDR3. The CDR3: CASSYPNIQGEETQYF. The CDR3, as DNA: TGTGCCAGCAGTTACCCCAACATTCAGGGGGAAGAGACCCAGTACTTC.

This chain uses TRBV6-6 with TRBJ2-7, with a possible D match to TRBD2 (5 bases). Germline CDR1 and CDR2: MNHNY and SVGAGI (reference sequence). V gave up 6 bases and J gave up 2 bases, with 14 bases separating them. This CDR3 has 14 amino acids. CDR3 amino acids: CASSSMAGTYEQYV. The CDR3, as DNA: TGTGCCAGCAGCTCCATGGCCGGGACCTACGAGCAGTACGTC.

V gene TRBV10-3 combines with J gene TRBJ2-5; D unclear. V lost 4 bases and J lost 5, with 14 bases in between. The CDR3 has 14 residues. Looked up from germline, CDR1 is ENHRY and CDR2 is SYGVKD. CDR3 in amino acids: CAISGDLLGETQYF. The CDR3 nucleotides read TGTGCCATCAGTGGAGATTTACTGGGGGAGACCCAGTACTTC.

V gene TRBV6-6 combines with J gene TRBJ2-7; the D gene could be TRBD1 or TRBD2 (5 bases each). The CDR3 consists of 13 residues. Germline loops: CDR1 MNHNY, CDR2 SVGAGI (reference sequence). V lost 6 bases, J lost 2 bases, and 11 bases lay in between. CDR3 loop: CASRQGTAYEQYV. For the CDR3, the DNA is TGTGCCAGCAGGCAAGGGACGGCCTACGAGCAGTACGTC.

J is TRBJ1-1 and V is TRBV7-3; D call uncertain. The CDR3 contains 12 residues. The germline V gene has CDR1 SGHTA and CDR2 FQGTGA. The germline V and J ends were trimmed by 3 bases and 6 bases, with 8 bases remaining between them. CDR3 amino acids: CASSLGNSEAFF. The CDR3 DNA reads TGTGCCAGCAGCTTGGGAAACTCTGAAGCTTTCTTT.

CDR3 in DNA: TGTGCCAGTAGTCCCCCCGGGACAGGGGAGCCCGATGGCTACACCTTC. The encoded protein is CASSPPGTGEPDGYTF. This chain links TRBV19 with TRBJ1-2, with 10 bases lining up with TRBD1. The CDR3 consists of 16 residues. With V trimmed by 5 bases and J by 6 bases, 12 bases remained unmatched. The germline gives CDR1 LNHDA, CDR2 SQIVND (reference sequence).

This clone has only a few counts. The chain is built from TRBV18 and TRBJ1-2; possible D gene TRBD1, 6 bases. V lost 3 bases, J lost 4 bases, and 27 bases lay in between. The germline CDR1 and CDR2 sequences are KGHSH and LQKENI. CDR3 length equals 19 residues. The CDR3 nucleotides read TGTGCCAGCTCACCCCCGTGGATAGCAGGGGACGTTGCCCTCTATGGCTACACCTTC. Protein: CASSPPWIAGDVALYGYTF.

The chain couples TRBV28 to TRBJ2-7, with 9 bases identical to TRBD1. J was trimmed by 7 bases and V by 4 bases; bases with no gene match: 11. The CDR3 consists of 15 residues. Germline values: CDR1 MDHEN, CDR2 SYDVKM. CDR3 sequence: CASSSGGTGTSEQYV. The CDR3 bases are TGTGCCAGCAGTTCAGGGGGGACAGGGACGAGTGAGCAGTACGTC.

This chain joins TRBV6-5 and TRBJ1-3, with D uncertain. The CDR3 runs 15 residues. Per germline, CDR1 MNHEY and CDR2 SVGAGI. The V end lost 0 bases, the J end lost 0 bases, and 6 bases lay between the germline ends. The CDR3 coding sequence is TGTGCCAGCAGTTACTCATCAGGCTCTGGAAACACCATATATTTT. As protein: CASSYSSGSGNTIYF.

DNA for the CDR3: TGTGCCAGCAGCTTAGGCAGGGAGGGTGGTGAGCAGTTCTTC. Its translation: CASSLGREGGEQFF. The V gene is TRBV7-2, the J gene TRBJ2-1; 7 bases match TRBD2. CDR3 length: 14 residues. V lost 1 base and J lost 9; bases outside the gene matches: 6. Germline CDR1 SGHTA, CDR2 FQGNSA.

CDR3 sequence (DNA): TGTGCCAGCAGCGTAGCTACCCTAGCGGGGGGGGGTTATGAGCAGTTCTTC. Translation: CASSVATLAGGGYEQFF. The V call is TRBV9, the J call TRBJ2-1; TRBD2 matches 12 bases. This CDR3 has 17 amino acids. Germline values: CDR1 SGDLS, CDR2 YYNGEE. V shed 0 bases and J 8 bases; nucleotides not matched to a gene: 9. The entire variable domain, with the rest obtained from reference TRBV9 and TRBJ2-1, is as follows: DSGVTQTPKHLITATGQRVTLRCSPRSGDLSVYWYQQSLDQGLQFLIQYYNGEERAKGNILERFSAQQFPDLHSELNLSSLELGDSALYFCASSVATLAGGGYEQFFGPGTRLTVL.

The chain links TRBV18 to TRBJ1-3; TRBD1 might be the D (5 bases). This CDR3 is built from 15 residues. Germline CDR1 reads KGHSH; CDR2 reads LQKENI. Between the trimmed V and J ends, which lost 2 bases and 0 bases, there was a span of 8 bases. The CDR3 reads CASSPGAHSGNTIYF. CDR3 DNA: TGTGCCAGCTCACCAGGGGCCCACTCTGGAAACACCATATATTTT.

V gene TRBV2 combines with J gene TRBJ1-3; D not certain. The germline gives CDR1 SNHLY, CDR2 FYNNEI. There are 18 residues in the CDR3. V lost 6 bases, J lost 0 bases, and 21 bases lay in between. The CDR3 DNA reads as TGTGCCAGCAGCCCCCCCGCGATCGGATCATTCTCTGGAAACACCATATATTTT. Translation gives CASSPPAIGSFSGNTIYF.

The chain joins TRBV19 to TRBJ2-7; possibly TRBD2 for D (7 bases). This CDR3 is built from 16 residues. Trimming left V 5 bases short and J 7 bases short, with 24 bases between. Germline CDR1 and CDR2: LNHDA and SQIVND (reference sequence). CDR3 in amino acids: CASSPTFSGGWREQYV. The CDR3 DNA follows: TGTGCCAGTAGTCCGACCTTTTCGGGGGGCTGGAGGGAGCAGTACGTC.

V gene TRBV2 combines with J gene TRBJ1-1; D not resolved. The CDR3 has 13 residues. Germline loops: CDR1 SNHLY, CDR2 FYNNEI. The V end lost 8 bases, the J end lost 2 bases, and 12 bases lay between the germline ends. The CDR3 coding sequence is TGTGCCAGCTTGTCGTCAGTAAACACTGAAGCTTTCTTT. Amino acids: CASLSSVNTEAFF. The full variable domain, its missing parts supplied by reference TRBV2 and TRBJ1-1, is EPEVTQTPSHQVTQMGQEVILRCVPISNHLYFYWYRQILGQKVEFLVSFYNNEISEKSEIFDDQFSVERPDGSNFTLKIRSTKLEDSAMYFCASLSSVNTEAFFGQGTRLTVV.

The rearrangement joins TRBV4-1 to TRBJ1-2; 7 positions agree with TRBD1. Germline V gives CDR1 MGHRA, CDR2 YSYEKL. Germline trimming cut 0 bases from V and 7 bases from J; bases unmatched to any gene: 8. This CDR3 contains 15 residues. CDR3 loop: CASSQDSGGVRGYTF. The CDR3 DNA is TGCGCCAGCAGCCAAGATTCAGGGGGGGTACGTGGCTACACCTTC.

This clone appeared a single time. V is TRBV18 and J is TRBJ2-7; D may be TRBD1 (5 bases). This CDR3 spans 14 amino acids. Germline assignment: CDR1 KGHSH and CDR2 LQKENI. V was trimmed by 6 bases and J by 3 bases, leaving 15 bases between them. CDR3 sequence reads: CASSERQGHYEQYV. The CDR3 coding sequence is TGTGCCAGCTCCGAACGTCAGGGCCACTACGAGCAGTACGTC.

The rearrangement links TRBV10-1 to TRBJ2-3; no firm D call. The CDR3 runs to 16 residues. Germline V gene lookup returns CDR1 WNHNN and CDR2 SYGVQD (reference sequence). Between the trimmed V and J ends, which lost 0 bases and 4 bases, there was a span of 14 bases. CDR3 coding DNA: TGCGCCAGCAGTGAGTCTCTGGGTGGCGGAGCAGATACGCAGTATTTT. Translating gives CASSESLGGGADTQYF.

CDR3 bases: TGTGCCAGCAGCACAGGGGGCGTGACCGGGGAGCTGTTTTTT. Protein product: CASSTGGVTGELFF. The genes are TRBV7-3 and TRBJ2-2; 9 bases are a match to TRBD1. The junction had 3 bases not matched to a gene; V was cut back by 5 bases and J by 5 bases. Germline V gives CDR1 SGHTA, CDR2 FQGTGA. The CDR3 length is 14 residues.